This entry concerns a single T cell receptor (beta chain). Its antigen is unknown. Base qualities are not at hand, and no much larger clone is one base apart. Whole blood was collected in K2EDTA tubes by collaborating institutions according to the institutions' own protocols. For TCRbeta analysis, collaborator samples were shipped as frozen whole blood, as isolated PBMCs, or as DNA extracted from either sample type. This specimen comes from a study of blood T cell repertoires in COVID-19 (dated by TCRdb to 2018 to 2020). Background for the entire study: The collaborator samples originated in the United States, Italy and Spain and spanned the acute and convalescent phases of COVID-19. HLA class I and class II types, where available, came from metadata supplied by the sample provider rather than from assay-based typing. A de-identified subject ID, COVID-19 status, age in years and sex were almost always included in the sample metadata. The repertoires were released in a freely available public database intended as a resource for research on the immune response to SARS-CoV-2. The material from the prospective study consisted of cDNA or gDNA derived from T cells, B-cell-depleted T cells, or PBMCs. The samples were drawn from two sources: the first 160 participants of the ongoing ImmuneRACE study, and 1,000 to 1,500 subjects contributed by 6 global collaborators. Subjects who had been exposed to COVID-19, were actively infected with it, or had recovered from it provided the deeply sampled blood TCRbeta repertoires that made up the dataset.

The full study reports these points: Clinical and demographic metadata were provided uncurated, with the amount varying by source and participant.

The immunoSEQ Assay, a bias-controlled multiplex PCR, was used to amplify TCRbeta CDR3 regions from genomic DNA. As for the authors' bioinformatics: The number of nucleated cells in each sample was estimated by amplification of reference gene primers within the assay. Sequence reads were collapsed and filtered to measure the absolute abundance of every unique TCRbeta CDR3 rearrangement. For each sample, productive Simpson clonality was calculated as the square root of Simpson's diversity index across productive rearrangements. Sourced from immuneACCESS, this table was stored by TCRdb with only in-frame sequences that have V and J called. A share of the clones is absent; for the studies checked, an unresolved V gene accounts for under half, and the remainder has no known explanation. The V and J calls and clone size were taken over from that table, and D and trimming were inferred from the DNA. Across this sample there are more than 200,000 clones, with 65% to 85% seen only once. The ten biggest clones cover 8.5% to 10% of the sample.

The sequenced sample consisted of peripheral blood. This sequence originates from a man between 35 and 55 years old with active or convalescent COVID-19.

The CDR3 sequence is CASSQGAARGYTEAFF. The nucleotide sequence reads as follows: TGCGCCAGCAGCCAAGGTGCTGCCAGGGGTTACACTGAAGCTTTCTTT. The chain links TRBV4-1 with TRBJ1-1, and possibly TRBD1, on 6 matching bases. From the germline V gene, CDR1 is MGHRA and CDR2 is YSYEKL. Including the terminal cysteine and phenylalanine, the CDR3 comprises 16 residues. Only the CDR3 part of the read is kept: 48 bases, read in frame from the first base. Relative to germline, V is 1 base shorter and J is 3 bases shorter, with 15 bases between their ends.